This TCR beta chain stems from a study of shared clonotypes between healthy human individuals. Study results and caveats: Shared clonotypes across all four donors exceeded non-shared ones in generation probability.

This clone was recorded once. The antigen is undetermined. Repertoires were generated with immunoSEQ multiplex PCR, while TCRdb's copy carries only in-frame clones and drops some. The sample has 2 million to 3 million clones, roughly 93% seen once; the top ten hold around 0.4%. Unmatched junction bases numbered 5, after V lost 3 bases and J lost 4 bases. CDR1 is MNHEY, CDR2 SMNVEV, per germline (reference sequence). This CDR3 is 14 amino acids long. The TCR was taken from a man between 18 and 35 years old in good health. Some clones in this sample may be carry-over from other donors' samples. The V gene is TRBV27, the J gene TRBJ1-2; 7 positions agree with TRBD1. Sequenced: naive CD4+ T cells from PBMCs. Regarding subset: CD45RA+ positively selected. The CDR3 sequence: CASSFWDSGYGYTF. In nucleotides, the CDR3 is TGTGCCAGCAGTTTCTGGGACAGCGGCTATGGCTACACCTTC.